In this sample, the clone carrying this TCR beta chain turned up a few times. This sample was taken from a study of patients and donors after allogeneic stem cell transplantation. One entry per CDR3 protein, called by TCRdb with MiXCR from the RT-PCR reads. This sample carries approximately 200,000 distinct CDR3 sequences, around two fifths of them seen once, and the ten largest clones take less than 40%. Deletions cut 7 bases from V and 6 bases from J, with 7 bases between. Germline loops: CDR1 MNHEY, CDR2 SVGAGI. This CDR3 is built from 11 residues. This sequence was found in a human donor who was either an allogeneic HSCT recipient or a stem cell or donor lymphocyte infusion donor (not recorded which). It is not recorded whose cells these are; they may come from a transplant donor. The specimen sequenced was blood, either unsorted or a sorted T cell fraction (not recorded which). This sequence joins TRBV6-5 and TRBJ2-1; D ambiguous. This chain's CDR3 is CASIGPNEQFF. DNA for the CDR3: TGTGCCAGCATCGGGCCCAATGAGCAGTTCTTC.